This T cell receptor (beta chain) was recorded in a study of human T cells and chemical hapten exposure. Specified time point: pre-sensitization, week 0. Treatment indicated: therapeutic diphenylcyclopropenone sensitization with weekly scalp DPC. From germline, CDR1 is LGHNA and CDR2 YNFKEQ. The germline V and J ends were trimmed by 2 bases and 1 base, with 8 bases remaining between them. This CDR3 is 15 amino acids long. TCRdb re-called the RACE reads with MiXCR, one entry per CDR3 protein. The sample consists of more than 85,000 distinct CDR3 sequences, 7.5% to 9.5% of them appearing once. The chain uses TRBV4-2 and TRBJ2-2, with a weak D call TRBD1 (6 bases). The sample in question was whole blood, obtained in connection with sensitization to the hapten diphenylcyclopropenone (DPC). The origin of this receptor is a man aged 35-49 years with alopecia areata. Some clones in this sample may be carry-over from other donors' samples. The CDR3 is CASSQRGQNTGELFF. The CDR3 coding sequence is TGTGCCAGCAGCCAACGGGGACAGAACACCGGGGAGCTGTTTTTT.